A selection of T cell receptor beta chains follows, all from one sample in a study of Ad26.COV2.S vaccination and SARS-CoV-2 variants. Some clones are missing from TCRdb's copy, which holds only in-frame ones; the method was immunoSEQ multiplex PCR. This table holds about 500,000 clones, around 89% found once. The specimen comprised peripheral blood, sampled in a trial of Ad26.COV2.S vaccine versus placebo. Every receptor here comes from a person aged 18-60 years who received the Ad26.COV2.S COVID-19 vaccine or a placebo. Both conserved end residues are part of each CDR3. A D gene is named only where the DNA matches it firmly. A row's size may be missing; if present it is once, few, many or a size class.

v_gene	abundance	j_gene	d_gene	CDR3aa	CDR3nt
TRBV14	once	TRBJ1-2	TRBD1	CASSPDRGYGYTF	TGTGCCAGCAGTCCAGACAGGGGTTATGGCTACACCTTC
TRBV6-5	NA	TRBJ1-2	NA	CASRAGTNYGYTF	TGTGCCAGCAGAGCCGGGACTAACTATGGCTACACCTTC
TRBV2	NA	TRBJ2-5	NA	CASRARWIGSIGETQYF	TGTGCCAGCCGAGCCCGGTGGATCGGGAGTATAGGAGAGACCCAGTACTTC
TRBV7-2	NA	TRBJ2-5	NA	CASSLTGPGTQYF	TGTGCCAGCAGCTTAACCGGCCCGGGGACCCAGTACTTC
TRBV7-6	NA	TRBJ1-6	NA	CASSLNRANSPLHF	TGTGCCAGCAGCTTAAATAGGGCGAATTCACCCCTCCACTTT
TRBV27	NA	TRBJ2-6	NA	CASSSDRRRSGANVLTF	TGTGCCAGCAGTTCCGACCGCAGAAGGTCTGGGGCCAACGTCCTGACTTTC
TRBV11-2	NA	TRBJ2-5	NA	CASSRDPSAQETQYF	TGTGCCAGCAGTAGGGACCCTAGCGCCCAAGAGACCCAGTACTTC
TRBV29-1	NA	TRBJ1-2	NA	CSVGGSREFPYGYTF	TGCAGCGTTGGGGGCAGCAGGGAGTTTCCCTATGGCTACACCTTC
TRBV10-2	NA	TRBJ2-1	TRBD1	CASSDRGAYNEQFF	TGCGCCAGCAGCGACAGGGGGGCCTACAATGAGCAGTTCTTC
TRBV6-5	NA	TRBJ1-1	NA	CASSRYLKDTEAFF	TGTGCCAGCAGTAGGTACCTTAAGGACACTGAAGCTTTCTTT
TRBV10-3	NA	TRBJ2-2	NA	CAISESLGGSTGELFF	TGTGCCATCAGTGAGTCGTTAGGGGGGAGCACCGGGGAGCTGTTTTTT
TRBV9	NA	TRBJ1-2	TRBD1	CASSVTGAGYGYTF	TGTGCCAGCAGCGTAACAGGGGCCGGGTATGGCTACACCTTC
TRBV29-1	once	TRBJ1-3	NA	CSVEDRDRSDSGNTIYF	TGCAGCGTTGAAGATCGTGACAGGTCTGACTCTGGAAACACCATATATTTT
TRBV6-4	NA	TRBJ2-7	TRBD2	CASNPGTSRSYEQYF	TGTGCCAGCAACCCCGGGACTAGCCGTTCCTACGAGCAGTACTTC
TRBV6-2/TRBV6-3	NA	TRBJ1-2	TRBD1	CASSKDRAQSGYTF	TGTGCCAGCAGTAAGGACAGGGCTCAATCTGGCTACACCTTC
TRBV9	NA	TRBJ2-1	NA	CASSDGGALYNEQFF	TGTGCCAGCAGCGACGGGGGAGCCTTATACAATGAGCAGTTCTTC
TRBV5-4	once	TRBJ2-7	NA	CASSQDGVSYEQYF	TGTGCCAGCAGCCAGGACGGGGTATCCTACGAGCAGTACTTC
TRBV20-1	NA	TRBJ1-1	NA	CSARGGTEAFF	TGCAGTGCTAGGGGGGGGACTGAAGCTTTCTTT
TRBV7-9	NA	TRBJ2-1	TRBD1	CASSLEDRVGPYNEQFF	TGTGCCAGCAGCTTAGAGGACAGGGTGGGCCCCTACAATGAGCAGTTCTTC
TRBV28	NA	TRBJ2-3	TRBD2	CASSFPTTSGSRNTQYF	TGTGCCAGCAGTTTCCCGACCACTAGCGGGTCACGAAATACGCAGTATTTT
TRBV28	NA	TRBJ2-2	TRBD2	CASSFPGLVGAGELFF	TGTGCCAGCAGTTTCCCGGGACTAGTTGGTGCCGGGGAGCTGTTTTTT
TRBV6-6	NA	TRBJ1-1	NA	CASSGDRNTEAFF	TGTGCCAGCAGTGGGGATAGGAACACTGAAGCTTTCTTT
TRBV18	NA	TRBJ1-1	NA	CASSPPYPRDTEAFF	TGTGCCAGCTCACCACCGTACCCGAGGGACACTGAAGCTTTCTTT
TRBV6-5	NA	TRBJ2-1	TRBD2	CASSYSTSGEYNEQFF	TGTGCCAGCAGTTACTCGACTAGCGGGGAATACAATGAGCAGTTCTTC
TRBV9	NA	TRBJ2-2	TRBD2	CASSVRTSSGELFF	TGTGCCAGCAGCGTACGGACTAGCTCCGGGGAGCTGTTTTTT
TRBV6-6	NA	TRBJ2-3	TRBD2	CASSHKRGATDTQYF	TGTGCCAGCAGCCACAAGCGGGGAGCTACAGATACGCAGTATTTT
TRBV7-9	NA	TRBJ1-4	NA	CASSLKREGEKLFF	TGTGCCAGCAGCTTAAAGAGGGAAGGTGAAAAACTGTTTTTT
TRBV29-1	NA	TRBJ2-2	NA	CSVETGNTGELFF	TGCAGCGTTGAGACAGGGAACACCGGGGAGCTGTTTTTT
TRBV18	NA	TRBJ2-3	NA	CASSPTGSTDTQYF	TGTGCCAGCTCACCAACGGGGTCCACAGATACGCAGTATTTT
TRBV11-2	NA	TRBJ2-5	TRBD1	CASSRRQGEETQYF	TGTGCCAGCAGCCGGCGACAGGGGGAAGAGACCCAGTACTTC
TRBV24-1	NA	TRBJ2-1	NA	CATSDLNPQGEFF	TGTGCCACCAGTGACCTAAATCCCCAGGGTGAGTTCTTC
TRBV7-9	NA	TRBJ1-4	NA	CASSLAGAVGKLFF	TGTGCCAGCAGCTTAGCAGGGGCTGTTGGAAAACTGTTTTTT
TRBV9	NA	TRBJ1-2	NA	CASRGLSAGIYGYTF	TGTGCCAGCAGGGGGCTCTCTGCGGGGATCTATGGCTACACCTTC
TRBV6-1	NA	TRBJ1-3	NA	CASSEVSAGTSGNTIYF	TGTGCCAGCAGTGAAGTATCCGCAGGCACCTCTGGAAACACCATATATTTT
TRBV7-8	NA	TRBJ1-5	TRBD1	CASSSVLTGGNQPQHF	TGTGCCAGCAGCTCGGTCTTGACAGGGGGCAATCAGCCCCAGCATTTT
TRBV4-1	NA	TRBJ2-2	TRBD2	CASSRNRDYGVKSIGELFF	TGCGCCAGCAGCCGGAACCGGGACTATGGAGTAAAAAGTATCGGGGAGCTGTTTTTT
TRBV6-1	NA	TRBJ2-7	NA	CASSERGASSYEQYF	TGTGCCAGCAGTGAAAGAGGGGCCAGCTCCTACGAGCAGTACTTC
TRBV2	NA	TRBJ1-6	NA	CASRPDGTKPLHF	TGTGCCAGCAGACCTGACGGGACCAAACCCCTCCACTTT
TRBV7-8	NA	TRBJ1-1	NA	CASSLARAGTEAFF	TGTGCCAGCAGCTTAGCGAGGGCGGGTACTGAAGCTTTCTTT
TRBV6-1	NA	TRBJ2-7	TRBD2	CASSAKTSGSSYEQYF	TGTGCCAGCAGTGCGAAGACTAGCGGGAGCTCCTACGAGCAGTACTTC
TRBV7-9	NA	TRBJ1-6	TRBD1	CASSFAGTGRSPLHF	TGTGCCAGCAGCTTCGCCGGGACAGGGCGTTCACCCCTCCACTTT
TRBV24-1	NA	TRBJ2-7	NA	CATSDFGGKYF	TGTGCCACCAGTGATTTTGGGGGTAAGTACTTC
TRBV9	NA	TRBJ1-1	NA	CASSEDTLGNTEAFF	TGTGCCAGCAGCGAGGACACCCTGGGGAACACTGAAGCTTTCTTT
TRBV12-3/TRBV12-4	NA	TRBJ2-1	NA	CASSLLGFNEQFF	TGTGCCAGCAGTTTGTTAGGTTTCAATGAGCAGTTCTTC
TRBV7-9	NA	TRBJ2-2	TRBD1	CASSYPGTANGELFF	TGTGCCAGCAGCTATCCCGGGACAGCGAACGGGGAGCTGTTTTTT
TRBV11-2	few	TRBJ1-1	TRBD1	CASSRDRNTEAFF	TGTGCCAGCAGCCGGGACAGGAACACTGAAGCTTTCTTT
TRBV2	once	TRBJ2-7	NA	CASSVGWGYEQYF	TGTGCCAGCAGTGTCGGTTGGGGCTACGAGCAGTACTTC
TRBV19	NA	TRBJ2-6	NA	CASSTGHLSGANVLTF	TGTGCCAGTAGTACCGGACACCTCTCTGGGGCCAACGTCCTGACTTTC
TRBV2	once	TRBJ2-1	NA	CATRVGGNEQFF	TGTGCCACCAGGGTGGGAGGCAATGAGCAGTTCTTC
TRBV25-1	once	TRBJ1-1	TRBD1	CASSDPGGGNTEAFF	TGTGCCAGCAGTGATCCAGGGGGTGGGAACACTGAAGCTTTCTTT
TRBV28	NA	TRBJ2-1	NA	CASAVEGGPRGNEQFF	TGTGCCTCAGCAGTTGAGGGGGGGCCCCGAGGAAATGAGCAGTTCTTC